These 5 T cell receptor beta chains were sequenced from one sample in a study of T cell responses to AZD1222 COVID-19 vaccine. The table came from immunoSEQ multiplex PCR; TCRdb's copy has only in-frame clones and leaves some out. This repertoire shows around 91,000 clones, approximately 90% found once; its top ten account for less than 20%. The sequencing here drew on peripheral blood, taken on day 0 of AZD1222 vaccination. These receptors all come from an adult in good health.

V gene TRBV6-2 or TRBV6-3 combines with J gene TRBJ2-2; 7 bases are a match to TRBD2. With 6 bases clipped from V and 9 bases from J, the junction kept 7 bases outside the gene matches. The CDR3 covers 13 residues. The V gene's germline CDR1 is MNHEY and CDR2 SVGEGT. Written as DNA, the CDR3 is TGTGCCAGCAGCCCTGCCGGGAGGCGGGAGCTGTTTTTT. It specifies CASSPAGRRELFF.

The chain combines TRBV7-3 with TRBJ2-5; possibly TRBD2 for D (6 bases). This CDR3 has 15 residues. Per germline, CDR1 SGHTA and CDR2 FQGTGA. V lost 4 bases, J lost 2 bases, and 14 bases lay in between. CDR3 sequence reads: CASSSLAAGQETQYF. CDR3 DNA sequence: TGTGCCAGCAGCTCCTTGGCGGCGGGGCAAGAGACCCAGTACTTC.

This clone appeared a single time. The chain links TRBV11-2 to TRBJ1-5; 8 bases align to TRBD1. The junction had 15 bases not matched to a gene; V was cut back by 5 bases and J by 3 bases. The germline gives CDR1 SGHAT, CDR2 FQNNGV. The CDR3 covers 18 residues. The CDR3 is CASSNFTDRVLDNQPQHF. DNA of the CDR3: TGTGCCAGCAGCAACTTCACGGACAGGGTGTTAGACAATCAGCCCCAGCATTTT.

CDR3 residues: CASSPRDGSYGYTF. The CDR3 nucleotides are TGTGCCAGCTCACCCCGGGACGGCTCCTATGGCTACACCTTC. This chain links TRBV18 with TRBJ1-2; maybe TRBD1 (5 bases). The germline CDR1 and CDR2 sequences are KGHSH and LQKENI. V was shortened by 3 bases and J by 4 bases, with 12 bases between the two germline ends. The CDR3 runs 14 residues.

The chain combines TRBV19 with TRBJ1-1, with 7 bases fitting TRBD1. This CDR3 is built from 13 residues. Germline loops: CDR1 LNHDA, CDR2 SQIVND (reference sequence). The junction had 6 bases not matched to a gene; V was cut back by 10 bases and J by 1 base. CDR3: CATKDRRNTEAFF. CDR3 nucleotides: TGTGCCACTAAGGACAGGCGGAACACTGAAGCTTTCTTT. Supplemented by reference TRBV19 and TRBJ1-1, the full variable domain reads DGGITQSPKYLFRKEGQNVTLSCEQNLNHDAMYWYRQDPGQGLRLIYYSQIVNDFQKGDIAEGYSVSREKKESFPLTVTSAQKNPTAFYLCATKDRRNTEAFFGQGTRLTVV.